Shown below are 25 T cell receptor beta chains from a single sample sequenced in a study of T cell responses to AZD1222 COVID-19 vaccine. The method was immunoSEQ multiplex PCR; TCRdb's version includes in-frame clones alone and lacks a portion of them. The data hold roughly 99,000 clones, with around 93% observed a single time. The input for sequencing was peripheral blood, taken 28 days after the second AZD1222 dose. The receptors stem from an adult who received the AZD1222 COVID-19 vaccine.

The genes are TRBV6-1 and TRBJ1-4, with D possibly being TRBD1 (5 bases). Per the germline V gene, CDR1 is MNHNS and CDR2 is SASEGT. Between the trimmed V and J ends, which lost 1 base and 6 bases, there was a span of 21 bases. This CDR3 contains 18 residues. DNA of the CDR3: TGTGCCAGCAGTGAAGAAGGCCCGAAGCGCGGAGGGGATGAAAAACTGTTTTTT. It translates to CASSEEGPKRGGDEKLFF.

The chain carries TRBV5-1 and TRBJ2-5; 8 positions agree with TRBD2. V shed 6 bases, J shed 2 bases, and the junction held 6 bases outside the gene matches. Germline V gives CDR1 SGHRS, CDR2 YFSETQ. CDR3 size: 14 residues. This CDR3 reads CASTLAGGQETQYF. CDR3 DNA: TGCGCCAGCACCCTAGCGGGCGGTCAAGAGACCCAGTACTTC.

The chain joins TRBV28 to TRBJ2-5; possibly TRBD1 for D (6 bases). In germline, CDR1 is MDHEN, CDR2 SYDVKM. The CDR3 contains 14 residues. Trimming stripped 2 bases from V and 2 bases from J, with 9 bases between. The DNA for the CDR3 is TGTGCCAGCAGTTTAGGGGGCCGACAAGAGACCCAGTACTTC. Protein sequence: CASSLGGRQETQYF.

The chain recombines TRBV28 with TRBJ1-5, with TRBD1 matching over 8 bases. CDR1 and CDR2 (germline): MDHEN, SYDVKM. There are 16 residues in the CDR3. V was clipped by 2 bases and J by 1 base; unmatched bases: 4. The CDR3 DNA reads TGTGCCAGCAGTTTAGAGGACAGGGCGAGCAATCAGCCCCAGCATTTT. Amino acids: CASSLEDRASNQPQHF.

The chain is built from TRBV4-2 and TRBJ2-3, with 7 positions matching TRBD1. Trimming took 1 base from V and 0 from J; bases not matched to a gene: 7. Germline-derived CDR1 and CDR2 are LGHNA and YNFKEQ. The CDR3 spans 17 residues. CDR3 amino acids: CASSQGEKGASTDTQYF. As DNA, the CDR3 is TGTGCCAGCAGCCAAGGGGAGAAGGGGGCCAGCACAGATACGCAGTATTTT.

The rearrangement links TRBV15 to TRBJ2-5, with D maybe TRBD2 (6 bases). CDR1 is LNHNV and CDR2 is YYDKDF in the germline V gene (reference sequence). CDR3 size: 15 residues. V was pared by 1 base and J by 5 bases, with 14 bases between. The CDR3 sequence: CATSRVTGSPETQYF. In DNA, the CDR3 is TGTGCCACCAGCAGAGTCACCGGGAGTCCCGAGACCCAGTACTTC. The variable domain in full, with the rest retrieved from reference TRBV15 and TRBJ2-5, is DAMVIQNPRYQVTQFGKPVTLSCSQTLNHNVMYWYQQKSSQAPKLLFHYYDKDFNNEADTPDNFQSRRPNTSFCFLDIRSPGLGDTAMYLCATSRVTGSPETQYFGPGTRLLVL.

The chain combines TRBV5-1 with TRBJ2-2, with D perhaps matching TRBD1 (6 bases). V gave up 4 bases and J gave up 0 bases, with 10 bases separating them. Germline V gene lookup returns CDR1 SGHRS and CDR2 YFSETQ. The CDR3 runs to 15 residues. The CDR3 reads CASSRTASNTGELFF. The CDR3 DNA follows: TGCGCCAGCAGCCGGACAGCGTCGAACACCGGGGAGCTGTTTTTT. Drawing the rest from reference TRBV5-1 and TRBJ2-2, the complete variable domain is KAGVTQTPRYLIKTRGQQVTLSCSPISGHRSVSWYQQTPGQGLQFLFEYFSETQRNKGNFPGRFSGRQFSNSRSEMNVSTLELGDSALYLCASSRTASNTGELFFGEGSRLTVL.

The chain uses TRBV5-1 and TRBJ1-1; D possibly corresponds to TRBD1 (5 bases). V was cut by 2 bases and J by 5 bases, with 7 bases left in between. The CDR3 length is 12 residues. Per the germline V gene, CDR1 is SGHRS and CDR2 is YFSETQ. The CDR3 nucleotides read TGCGCCAGCAGCTTAAGGGGTACTGAAGCTTTCTTT. Translating gives CASSLRGTEAFF.

This clone has a single count. This chain links TRBV7-6 with TRBJ2-2, with TRBD2 matching over 7 bases. The V gene end was trimmed by 5 bases and the J gene end by 4 bases; junction bases not matched to a gene: 10. Germline loops: CDR1 SGHVS, CDR2 FNYEAQ. This CDR3 region has 16 residues. CDR3 nucleotide sequence: TGTGCCAGCAGCCCACTAGCGACGTCGGGCACCGGGGAGCTGTTTTTT. It yields the protein CASSPLATSGTGELFF.

The sample holds one count of this clone. V is TRBV11-3 and J is TRBJ2-3; 7 bases match TRBD1. Germline V lookup: CDR1 SGHNT, CDR2 YENEEA. The CDR3 covers 17 residues. J was trimmed by 2 bases and V by 1 base; bases with no gene match: 9. The CDR3 region is CASSLGQTGSSTDTQYF. The CDR3 DNA reads TGTGCCAGCAGCTTAGGGCAGACAGGGTCATCCACAGATACGCAGTATTTT.

This chain uses TRBV4-3 with TRBJ2-1; 7 bases fit TRBD2. V dropped 0 bases and J dropped 4; count of bases not matched to a gene: 6. CDR1 is LGHNA, CDR2 YSLEER, per germline. CDR3 length: 16 amino acids. The CDR3 coding sequence is TGCGCCAGCAGCCAAGATTCGGGGGGTACGTACAATGAGCAGTTCTTC. Translating gives CASSQDSGGTYNEQFF.

The chain combines TRBV7-9 with TRBJ1-2; a weak D match, TRBD1 (6 bases). This CDR3 contains 15 residues. Between the trimmed V and J ends, which lost 1 base and 3 bases, there was a span of 12 bases. Germline CDR1 is SEHNR and CDR2 is FQNEAQ (reference sequence). CDR3 sequence (DNA): TGTGCCAGCAGCTTAGGCGCAGGGGATTACTATGGCTACACCTTC. Protein sequence: CASSLGAGDYYGYTF.

The J gene is TRBJ2-7, the V gene TRBV27; D possibly corresponds to TRBD2 (6 bases). This CDR3 comprises 11 residues. CDR1 is MNHEY, CDR2 SMNVEV, per germline (reference sequence). The germline V and J ends were trimmed by 7 bases and 7 bases, with 11 bases remaining between them. CDR3: CASTERVEQYF. CDR3 sequence (DNA): TGTGCCAGCACAGAGCGGGTTGAGCAGTACTTC.

This clone was observed a single time. The chain joins TRBV3-1 (or the pseudogene TRBV3-2) to TRBJ2-5; TRBD2 might be the D (6 bases). The CDR3 has 15 amino acids. CDR1 is LGHDT, CDR2 YNNKEL, per germline (reference sequence). Trimming left V 4 bases short and J 5 bases short, with 17 bases between. The CDR3 reads CASSPLRGRLETQYF. The CDR3 DNA is TGTGCCAGCAGCCCTCTACGTGGGAGGCTGGAGACCCAGTACTTC.

This clone was observed a handful of times. The chain has TRBV6-5 and TRBJ1-3; no reliable D call. This CDR3 has 14 residues. Germline V lookup: CDR1 MNHEY, CDR2 SVGAGI. V was pared by 6 bases and J by 2 bases, with 11 bases between. The CDR3 DNA follows: TGTGCCAGCAGCGTCGAGGGTCCTGGAAACACCATATATTTT. Protein: CASSVEGPGNTIYF.

The chain joins TRBV10-3 to TRBJ1-5, with D unresolved. CDR1 is ENHRY and CDR2 is SYGVKD in the germline V gene. The V end lost 3 bases, the J end lost 3 bases, and 6 bases lay between the germline ends. The CDR3 totals 13 residues. CDR3 in DNA: TGTGCCATCAGTGACAGCCCCAATCAGCCCCAGCATTTT. Translated, it gives CAISDSPNQPQHF.

This chain links TRBV5-1 with TRBJ1-2; D not certain. Trimming removed 0 bases from V and 2 bases from J, with 11 bases in between. CDR3 length: 15 amino acids. Germline-derived CDR1 and CDR2 are SGHRS and YFSETQ. CDR3 sequence (DNA): TGCGCCAGCAGCTTGGGGGCGGAGGACAACTATGGCTACACCTTC. Translating it yields CASSLGAEDNYGYTF.

This clone came up once. The chain joins TRBV9 to TRBJ2-7; D could derive from TRBD1 or TRBD2 (5 bases each). Germline V gene data show CDR1 as SGDLS and CDR2 as YYNGEE. V lost 2 bases and J lost 5, with 17 bases in between. CDR3 length equals 15 residues. The CDR3, as DNA: TGTGCCAGCAGCGTGGGACGGAGAGCTACGGACGAGCAGTACTTC. This gives the protein CASSVGRRATDEQYF.

The DNA of the CDR3 is TGCGCCAGCAGCCAATCCCCATCTAGCGGGAGTTACGAGCAGTACTTC. It codes for CASSQSPSSGSYEQYF. The J gene is TRBJ2-7, the V gene TRBV4-1; TRBD2 agrees at 10 bases. With 2 bases clipped from V and 4 bases from J, the junction kept 8 bases outside the gene matches. Germline V CDR1 and CDR2: MGHRA, YSYEKL. The CDR3 is 16 residues long.

This rearrangement joins TRBV5-4 to TRBJ1-2; 7 positions agree with TRBD1. This CDR3 comprises 15 residues. CDR1 SGHNT and CDR2 YYREEE come from the germline V gene (reference sequence). Trimming took 4 bases from V and 1 from J; bases not matched to a gene: 7. The CDR3 reads CASSTQGTFNYGYTF. The DNA of the CDR3 is TGTGCCAGCAGCACACAGGGGACGTTTAACTATGGCTACACCTTC. Supplemented by reference TRBV5-4 and TRBJ1-2, the full variable domain reads ETGVTQSPTHLIKTRGQQVTLRCSSQSGHNTVSWYQQALGQGPQFIFQYYREEENGRGNFPPRFSGLQFPNYSSELNVNALELDDSALYLCASSTQGTFNYGYTFGSGTRLTVV.

The rearrangement links TRBV5-1 to TRBJ1-6; D possibly corresponds to TRBD1 (6 bases). CDR1 is SGHRS, CDR2 YFSETQ, per germline. Deletions cut 0 bases from V and 5 bases from J, with 15 bases between. The CDR3 has 17 amino acids. CDR3 coding DNA: TGCGCCAGCAGCTTGGTACCGAGAGGGGGGAATAATTCACCCCTCCACTTT. Translating gives CASSLVPRGGNNSPLHF.

The chain uses TRBV5-4 and TRBJ1-1; D unclear. CDR1 and CDR2 (germline): SGHNT, YYREEE (reference sequence). V was pared by 4 bases and J by 8 bases, with 27 bases between. The CDR3 extends over 17 amino acids. The CDR3, as DNA: TGTGCCAGCAGCACCCAGACCCCCTACAAAGAGGGTTCGGAAGCTTTCTTT. It translates to CASSTQTPYKEGSEAFF. The full variable domain, completed using reference TRBV5-4 and TRBJ1-1, is ETGVTQSPTHLIKTRGQQVTLRCSSQSGHNTVSWYQQALGQGPQFIFQYYREEENGRGNFPPRFSGLQFPNYSSELNVNALELDDSALYLCASSTQTPYKEGSEAFFGQGTRLTVV.

This chain connects TRBV2 to TRBJ2-1; D gene uncertain. This CDR3 contains 12 residues. The germline V gene encodes CDR1 SNHLY and CDR2 FYNNEI. The V end lost 3 bases, the J end lost 8 bases, and 8 bases lay between the germline ends. Here the CDR3 reads CASSDLVHEQFF. The DNA for the CDR3 is TGTGCCAGCAGTGATTTGGTTCATGAGCAGTTCTTC.

The table lists this clone with a count of one. The chain carries TRBV6-2 or TRBV6-3 and TRBJ2-7; D uncertain. The CDR3 loop spans 13 amino acids. From germline, CDR1 is MNHEY and CDR2 SVGEGT. V lost 0 bases and J 5 bases, leaving 8 bases between the germline ends. CDR3 sequence reads: CASSYSDVNEQYF. The CDR3 bases are TGTGCCAGCAGTTACTCGGACGTCAACGAGCAGTACTTC.

This clone appeared a few times. One junction end does not reproduce the germline sequence, and a read error may be involved. The chain joins TRBV2 to TRBJ1-5; the match to TRBD1 covers 7 bases. This CDR3 comprises 14 residues. Germline CDR1 reads SNHLY; CDR2 reads FYNNEI. CDR3 loop: CASSDRVRDQPQHF. CDR3 nucleotides: TGTGCCAGTAGTGACAGGGTGAGGGATCAGCCCCAGCATTTT.